This TCR beta chain was identified in a study of type 1 regulatory T cells. Study at large: This in vitro CD4 product, T-allo10, is enriched for Tr1 cells and alloantigen-specific.

Concerning this clonotype: Its matching antigen is unknown.

Notes on the study in general: Compared with non-Tr1 cells, Tr1 cells showed a narrower TCR repertoire.

TCRdb called the reads again in MiXCR, with one record for every CDR3 protein. The data hold 70,000 or so distinct CDR3 sequences, with around 21% observed a single time. The CDR3 sequence is 13 residues long. Germline CDR1 is GTSNPN and CDR2 is SVGIG (reference sequence). Trimming removed 5 bases from V and 3 bases from J, with 13 bases in between. The sequence derives from a human donor in good health. The chain joins TRBV30 to TRBJ1-2, with D perhaps matching TRBD1 (5 bases). Sequenced material: cultured type 1 regulatory T (Tr1) cells, either the whole culture or a sorted fraction (not recorded which). This chain's CDR3 is CAWVPGPYYGYTF. In DNA form, the CDR3 reads TGTGCCTGGGTGCCGGGACCGTACTATGGCTACACCTTC.